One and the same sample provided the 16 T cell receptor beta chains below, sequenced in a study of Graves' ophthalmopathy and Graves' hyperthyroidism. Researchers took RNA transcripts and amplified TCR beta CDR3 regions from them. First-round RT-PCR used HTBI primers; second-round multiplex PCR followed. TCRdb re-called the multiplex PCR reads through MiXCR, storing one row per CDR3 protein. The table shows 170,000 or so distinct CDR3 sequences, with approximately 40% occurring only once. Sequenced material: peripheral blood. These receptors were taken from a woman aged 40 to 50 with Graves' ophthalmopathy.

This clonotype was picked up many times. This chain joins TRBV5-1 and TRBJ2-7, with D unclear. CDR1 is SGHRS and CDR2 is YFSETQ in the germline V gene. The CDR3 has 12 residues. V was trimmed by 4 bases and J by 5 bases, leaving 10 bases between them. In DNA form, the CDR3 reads TGCGCCAGCAGCCTCCATTTTGACGAGCAGTACTTC. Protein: CASSLHFDEQYF.

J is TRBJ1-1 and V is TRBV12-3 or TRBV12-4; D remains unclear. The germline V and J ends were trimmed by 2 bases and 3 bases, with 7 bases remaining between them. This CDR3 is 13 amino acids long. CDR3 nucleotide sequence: TGTGCCAGCAGTTTAATCGCGGACACTGAAGCTTTCTTT. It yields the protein CASSLIADTEAFF.

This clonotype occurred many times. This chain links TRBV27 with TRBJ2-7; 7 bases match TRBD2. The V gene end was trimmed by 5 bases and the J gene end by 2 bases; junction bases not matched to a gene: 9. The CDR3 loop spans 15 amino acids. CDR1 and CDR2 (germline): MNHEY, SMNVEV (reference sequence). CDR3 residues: CASSTARGGTYEQYF. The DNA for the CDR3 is TGTGCCAGCAGTACCGCAAGGGGAGGGACCTACGAGCAGTACTTC.

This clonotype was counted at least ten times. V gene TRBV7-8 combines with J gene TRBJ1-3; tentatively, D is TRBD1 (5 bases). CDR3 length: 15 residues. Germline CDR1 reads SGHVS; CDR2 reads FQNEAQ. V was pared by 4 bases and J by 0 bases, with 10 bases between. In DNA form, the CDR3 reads TGTGCCAGCAGCTCCAGCCAGGGCTCTGGAAACACCATATATTTT. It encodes CASSSSQGSGNTIYF.

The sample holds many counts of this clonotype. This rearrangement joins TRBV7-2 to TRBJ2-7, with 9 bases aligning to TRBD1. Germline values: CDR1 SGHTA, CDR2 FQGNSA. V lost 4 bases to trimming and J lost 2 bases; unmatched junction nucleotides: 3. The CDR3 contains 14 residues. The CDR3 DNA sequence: TGTGCCAGCAGCTCAGACAGGGGGACCTACGAGCAGTACTTC. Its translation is CASSSDRGTYEQYF.

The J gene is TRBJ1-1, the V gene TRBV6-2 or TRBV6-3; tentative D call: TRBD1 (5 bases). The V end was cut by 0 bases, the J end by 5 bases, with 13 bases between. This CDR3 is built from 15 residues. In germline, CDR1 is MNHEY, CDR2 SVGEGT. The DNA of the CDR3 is TGTGCCAGCAGTTACTCTATTGCAGGGAGGACTGAAGCTTTCTTT. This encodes CASSYSIAGRTEAFF.

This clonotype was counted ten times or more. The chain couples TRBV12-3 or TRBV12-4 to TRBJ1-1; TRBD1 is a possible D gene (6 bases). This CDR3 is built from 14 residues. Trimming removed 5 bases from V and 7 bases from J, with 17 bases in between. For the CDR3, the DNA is TGTGCCAGCAGTACCCATGACAGGAGGTTTGAAGCTTTCTTT. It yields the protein CASSTHDRRFEAFF.

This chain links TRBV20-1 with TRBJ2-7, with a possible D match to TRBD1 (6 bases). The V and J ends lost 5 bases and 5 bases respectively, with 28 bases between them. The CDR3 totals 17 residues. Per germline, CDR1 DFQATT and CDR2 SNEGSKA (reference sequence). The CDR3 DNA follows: TGCAGTGCTCAGGACAGAAGCGGTAGCTGGGCGGCCCACGAGCAGTACTTC. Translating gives CSAQDRSGSWAAHEQYF.

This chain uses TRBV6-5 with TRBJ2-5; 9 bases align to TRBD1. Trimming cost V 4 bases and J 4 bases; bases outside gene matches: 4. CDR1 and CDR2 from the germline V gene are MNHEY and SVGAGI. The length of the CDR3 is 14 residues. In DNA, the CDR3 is TGTGCCAGCAGTTCTAGGACAGGGGTAGAGACCCAGTACTTC. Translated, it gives CASSSRTGVETQYF.

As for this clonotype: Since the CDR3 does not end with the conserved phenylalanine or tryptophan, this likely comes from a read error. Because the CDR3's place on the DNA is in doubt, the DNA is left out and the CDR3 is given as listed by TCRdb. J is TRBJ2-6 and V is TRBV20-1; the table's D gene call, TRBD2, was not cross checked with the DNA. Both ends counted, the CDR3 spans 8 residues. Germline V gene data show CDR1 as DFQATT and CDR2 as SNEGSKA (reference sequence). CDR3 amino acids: CSARAVSG.

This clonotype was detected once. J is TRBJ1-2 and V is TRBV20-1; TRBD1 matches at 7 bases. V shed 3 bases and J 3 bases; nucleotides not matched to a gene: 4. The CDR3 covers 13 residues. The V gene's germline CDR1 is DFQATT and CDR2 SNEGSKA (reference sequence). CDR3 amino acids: CSASRGEDYGYTF. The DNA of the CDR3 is TGCAGTGCTAGCAGGGGGGAGGACTATGGCTACACCTTC.

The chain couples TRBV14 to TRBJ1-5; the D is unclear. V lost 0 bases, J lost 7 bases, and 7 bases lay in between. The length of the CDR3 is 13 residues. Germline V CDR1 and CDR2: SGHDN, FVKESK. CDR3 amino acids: CASSQDDVQPQHF. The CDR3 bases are TGTGCCAGCAGCCAAGACGATGTACAGCCCCAGCATTTT.

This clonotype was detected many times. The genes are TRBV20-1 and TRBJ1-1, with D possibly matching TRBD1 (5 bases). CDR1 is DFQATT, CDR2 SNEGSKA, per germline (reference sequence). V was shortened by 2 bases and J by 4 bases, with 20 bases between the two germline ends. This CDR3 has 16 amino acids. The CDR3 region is CSARSGVLGRITEAFF. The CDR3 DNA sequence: TGCAGTGCTAGATCGGGCGTGTTGGGGCGGATCACTGAAGCTTTCTTT.

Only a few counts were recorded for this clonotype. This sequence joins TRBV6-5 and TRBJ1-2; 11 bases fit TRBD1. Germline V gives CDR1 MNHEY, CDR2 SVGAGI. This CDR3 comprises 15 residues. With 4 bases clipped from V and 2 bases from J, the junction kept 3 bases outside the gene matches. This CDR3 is CASSWGQGGNYGYTF. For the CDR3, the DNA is TGTGCCAGCAGTTGGGGACAGGGGGGCAACTATGGCTACACCTTC.

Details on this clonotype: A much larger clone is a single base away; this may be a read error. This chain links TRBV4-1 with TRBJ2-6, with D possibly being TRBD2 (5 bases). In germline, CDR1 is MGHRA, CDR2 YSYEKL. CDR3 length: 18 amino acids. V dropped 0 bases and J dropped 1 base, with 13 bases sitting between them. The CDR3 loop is CASSQDVIAWSGANVLTF. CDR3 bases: TGCGCCAGCAGCCAAGATGTGATAGCGTGGTCTGGGGCCAACGTCCTGACTTTC.

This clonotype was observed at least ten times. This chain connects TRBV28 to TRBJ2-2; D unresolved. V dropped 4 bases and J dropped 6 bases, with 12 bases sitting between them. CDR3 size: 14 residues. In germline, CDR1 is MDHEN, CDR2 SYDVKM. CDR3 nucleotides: TGTGCCAGCAGTTCGGTGGGTACAGCCGGGGAGCTGTTTTTT. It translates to CASSSVGTAGELFF. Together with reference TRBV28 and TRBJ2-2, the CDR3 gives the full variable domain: DVKVTQSSRYLVKRTGEKVFLECVQDMDHENMFWYRQDPGLGLRLIYFSYDVKMKEKGDIPEGYSVSREKKERFSLILESASTNQTSMYLCASSSVGTAGELFFGEGSRLTVL.